There are many counts of the clone carrying this T cell receptor (beta chain). The antigen is not known. At one end the junction does not follow the germline gene, possibly because of a read error. The sample belongs to a study of identical twins. The study's findings and limits: Surplus twin overlap in beta out-of-frame sequences was less pronounced. Models underestimated out-of-frame TCR alpha sharing in monozygotic twins. Memory repertoires lacked the insertion deficit that abundant cord blood beta clonotypes showed.

Germline-derived CDR1 and CDR2 are SGHAT and FQNNGV. This CDR3 region has 13 residues. It was template switching that added a universal primer site, and there were unique molecular identifiers on the cDNA. Each CDR3 protein gets one entry after TCRdb re-called the 5' RACE reads with MiXCR. The data hold some 1,700,000 distinct CDR3 sequences, with roughly a third observed a single time. The clonotype comes from a newborn girl in good health. Material for sequencing was cord blood. The gene calls are TRBV11-2 and TRBJ2-1, with TRBD2 identical over 8 bases. The CDR3 protein is CASSLGTSGEQFF. The CDR3, as DNA: TGCGCCAGCAGCTTGGGAACTAGCGGTGAGCAGTTCTTC.